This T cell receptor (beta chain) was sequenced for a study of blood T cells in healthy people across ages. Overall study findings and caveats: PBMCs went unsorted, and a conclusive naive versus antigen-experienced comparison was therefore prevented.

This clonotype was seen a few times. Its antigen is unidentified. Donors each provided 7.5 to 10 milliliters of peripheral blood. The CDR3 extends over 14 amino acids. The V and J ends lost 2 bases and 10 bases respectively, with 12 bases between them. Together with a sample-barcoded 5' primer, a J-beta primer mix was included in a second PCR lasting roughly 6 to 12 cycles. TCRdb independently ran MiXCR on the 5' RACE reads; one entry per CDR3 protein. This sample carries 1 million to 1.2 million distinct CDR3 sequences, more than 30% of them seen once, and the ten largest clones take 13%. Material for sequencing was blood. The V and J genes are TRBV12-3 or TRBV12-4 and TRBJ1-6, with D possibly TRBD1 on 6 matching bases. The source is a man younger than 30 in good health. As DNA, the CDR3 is TGTGCCAGCAGTTTAACAGGGAGTCGGTCACCCCTCCACTTT. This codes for CASSLTGSRSPLHF.